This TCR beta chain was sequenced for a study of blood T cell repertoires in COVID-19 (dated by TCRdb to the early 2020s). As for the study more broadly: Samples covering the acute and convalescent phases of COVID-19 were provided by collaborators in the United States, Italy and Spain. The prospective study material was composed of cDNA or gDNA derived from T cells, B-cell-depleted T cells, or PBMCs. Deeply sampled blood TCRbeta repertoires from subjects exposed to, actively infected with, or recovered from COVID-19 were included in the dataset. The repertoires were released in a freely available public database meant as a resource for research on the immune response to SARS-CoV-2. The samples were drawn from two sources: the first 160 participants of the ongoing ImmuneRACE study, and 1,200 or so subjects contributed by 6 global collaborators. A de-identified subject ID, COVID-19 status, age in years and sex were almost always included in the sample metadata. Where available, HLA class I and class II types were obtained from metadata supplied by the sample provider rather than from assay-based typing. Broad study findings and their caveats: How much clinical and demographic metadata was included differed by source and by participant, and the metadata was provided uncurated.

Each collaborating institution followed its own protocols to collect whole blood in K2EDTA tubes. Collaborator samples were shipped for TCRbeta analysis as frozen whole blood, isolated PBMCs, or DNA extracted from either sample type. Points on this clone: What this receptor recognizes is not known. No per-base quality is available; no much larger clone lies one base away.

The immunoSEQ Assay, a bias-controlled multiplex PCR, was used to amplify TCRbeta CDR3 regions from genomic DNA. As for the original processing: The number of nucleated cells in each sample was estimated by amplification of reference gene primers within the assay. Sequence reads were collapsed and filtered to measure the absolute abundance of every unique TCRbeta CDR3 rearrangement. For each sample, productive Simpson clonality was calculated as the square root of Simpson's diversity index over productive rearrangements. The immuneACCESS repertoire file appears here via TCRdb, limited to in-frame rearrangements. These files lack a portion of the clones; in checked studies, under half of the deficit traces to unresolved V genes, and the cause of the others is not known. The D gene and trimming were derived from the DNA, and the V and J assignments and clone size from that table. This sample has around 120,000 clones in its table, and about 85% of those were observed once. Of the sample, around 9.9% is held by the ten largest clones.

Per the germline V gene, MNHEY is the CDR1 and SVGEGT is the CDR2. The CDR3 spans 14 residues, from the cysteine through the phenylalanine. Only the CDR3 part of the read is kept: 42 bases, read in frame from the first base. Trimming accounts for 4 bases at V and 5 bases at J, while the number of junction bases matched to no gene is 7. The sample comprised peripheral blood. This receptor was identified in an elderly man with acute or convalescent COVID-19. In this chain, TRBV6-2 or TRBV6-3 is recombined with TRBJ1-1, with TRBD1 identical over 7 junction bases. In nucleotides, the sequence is TGTGCCAGCAGTTTCCATGACAGGGAAACTGAAGCTTTCTTT. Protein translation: CASSFHDRETEAFF.